The text below deals with one T cell receptor (beta chain). The V and J ends lost 2 bases and 4 bases respectively, with 5 bases between them. The CDR3 has 11 amino acids. Germline CDR1 is DFQATT and CDR2 is SNEGSKA (reference sequence). The sample comes from a study of early T cells in non-severe SARS-CoV-2 infection. TCRdb passed the 5' RACE reads through MiXCR, listing each CDR3 protein once. This table holds 69,000 or so distinct CDR3 sequences, roughly 8.7% found once. The V gene is TRBV20-1, the J gene TRBJ1-2; D call uncertain. This receptor was taken from an adult who was a healthcare worker with PCR-confirmed SARS-CoV-2 infection or an uninfected control (not recorded which). The material sequenced was whole blood. As DNA, the CDR3 is TGCAGTGCTAGACCCTTCTATGGCTACACCTTC. The encoded protein is CSARPFYGYTF.